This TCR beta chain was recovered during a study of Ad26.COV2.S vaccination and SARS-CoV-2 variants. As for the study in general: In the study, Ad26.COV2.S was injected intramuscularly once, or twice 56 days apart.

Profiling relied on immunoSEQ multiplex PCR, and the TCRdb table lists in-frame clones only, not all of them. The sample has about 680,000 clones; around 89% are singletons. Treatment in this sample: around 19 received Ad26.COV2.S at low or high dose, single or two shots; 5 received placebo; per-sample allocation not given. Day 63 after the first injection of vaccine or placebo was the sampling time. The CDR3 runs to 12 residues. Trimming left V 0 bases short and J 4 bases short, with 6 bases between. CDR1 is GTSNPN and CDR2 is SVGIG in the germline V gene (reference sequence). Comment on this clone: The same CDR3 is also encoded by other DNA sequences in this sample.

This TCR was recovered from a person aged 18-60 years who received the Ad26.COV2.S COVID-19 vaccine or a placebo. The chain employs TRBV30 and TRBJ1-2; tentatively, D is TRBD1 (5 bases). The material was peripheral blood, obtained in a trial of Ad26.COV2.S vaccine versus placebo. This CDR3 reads CAWSVGGYGYTF. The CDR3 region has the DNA TGTGCCTGGAGTGTCGGGGGCTATGGCTACACCTTC.